The 3 T cell receptor beta chains reported below all come from one sample, sequenced in a study of T cell responses to AZD1222 COVID-19 vaccine. Only in-frame clones appear in the TCRdb table, and some are missing; sequencing was by immunoSEQ multiplex PCR. The table includes approximately 99,000 clones, about 86% detected once. The input for sequencing was peripheral blood, taken on day 0 of AZD1222 vaccination. These receptor sequences come from an adult in good health.

Only a few counts were recorded for this clone. V usage is TRBV4-1 and J usage is TRBJ2-3, with D hard to call. V was trimmed by 7 bases and J by 2 bases, leaving 4 bases between them. In germline, CDR1 is MGHRA, CDR2 YSYEKL. The CDR3 is 11 amino acids. Written as DNA, the CDR3 is TGCGCCAGCACCAACACAGATACGCAGTATTTT. Amino acid sequence: CASTNTDTQYF.

V gene TRBV20-1 combines with J gene TRBJ1-5; perhaps TRBD1 as D (5 bases). Per the germline V gene, CDR1 is DFQATT and CDR2 is SNEGSKA (reference sequence). The CDR3 runs 15 residues. Trimming pared 3 bases from V and 5 bases from J, leaving 17 bases between. CDR3 nucleotides: TGCAGTGCTAGTGCCAGGGTGGGCAGTCATCAGCCCCAGCATTTT. This translates into CSASARVGSHQPQHF.

The chain recombines TRBV9 with TRBJ2-7; D remains unclear. In germline, CDR1 is SGDLS, CDR2 YYNGEE. The CDR3 is 14 amino acids. V was shortened by 0 bases and J by 5 bases, with 12 bases between the two germline ends. The CDR3 DNA is TGTGCCAGCAGCGTAGCTACTGGGTACGACGAGCAGTACTTC. This codes for CASSVATGYDEQYF. The full variable domain, in which reference TRBV9 and TRBJ2-7 provide the parts outside the CDR3, is DSGVTQTPKHLITATGQRVTLRCSPRSGDLSVYWYQQSLDQGLQFLIQYYNGEERAKGNILERFSAQQFPDLHSELNLSSLELGDSALYFCASSVATGYDEQYFGPGTRLTVT.